The 9 T cell receptor beta chains below come from one sample, sequenced in a study of blood T cell repertoires in COVID-19. Profiling relied on immunoSEQ multiplex PCR, and the TCRdb table lists in-frame clones only, not all of them. The repertoire consists of 250,000 to 350,000 clones, with over 75% occurring once and the leading ten covering roughly 9%. Specimen: peripheral blood. The origin of the receptors is a man aged 18-30 years with active or convalescent COVID-19.

The V and J genes are TRBV19 and TRBJ2-3, with 8 bases fitting TRBD1. The CDR3 is 15 amino acids. Germline CDR1 is LNHDA and CDR2 is SQIVND (reference sequence). The V gene end was trimmed by 5 bases and the J gene end by 3 bases; junction bases not matched to a gene: 7. The CDR3 spells CASSPDRARTDTQYF. CDR3 nucleotide sequence: TGTGCCAGTAGTCCGGACAGGGCCAGGACAGATACGCAGTATTTT.

This rearrangement joins TRBV15 to TRBJ1-3, with D maybe TRBD1 (5 bases). The CDR3 consists of 11 residues. The germline gives CDR1 LNHNV, CDR2 YYDKDF (reference sequence). V lost 8 bases to trimming and J lost 4 bases, with 6 bases between them. CDR3 sequence: CATGHGNTIYF. The CDR3 region has the DNA TGTGCCACCGGACACGGAAACACCATATATTTT.

The chain is built from TRBV5-4 and TRBJ1-1; perhaps TRBD1 as D (6 bases). The germline V and J ends were trimmed by 7 bases and 3 bases, with 13 bases remaining between them. Germline CDR1 is SGHNT and CDR2 is YYREEE (reference sequence). The CDR3 length is 13 residues. Here the CDR3 DNA reads TGTGCCAGCGGGCGTGCAGGGGACACTGAAGCTTTCTTT. Translated, it gives CASGRAGDTEAFF.

The chain recombines TRBV6-5 with TRBJ1-6, with D possibly being TRBD1 (5 bases). Germline V gene data show CDR1 as MNHEY and CDR2 as SVGAGI. Trimming removed 2 bases at V and 6 bases at J, with 8 bases between. The CDR3 is 14 residues long. CDR3 protein: CASSYGGFNSPLHF. The CDR3 nucleotides read TGTGCCAGCAGTTACGGGGGGTTTAATTCACCCCTCCACTTT.

CDR3 protein: CASSAPGGISNQPQHF. The CDR3 DNA reads TGTGCCAGCAGCGCCCCAGGGGGCATTAGCAATCAGCCCCAGCATTTT. The chain links TRBV7-8 to TRBJ1-5; TRBD1 aligns across 8 bases. J lost 0 bases, V lost 5 bases, and 6 bases had no gene match. The length of the CDR3 is 16 residues. Germline values: CDR1 SGHVS, CDR2 FQNEAQ. The full variable domain, completed using reference TRBV7-8 and TRBJ1-5, is GAGVSQSPRYKVAKRGQDVALRCDPISGHVSLFWYQQALGQGPEFLTYFQNEAQLDKSGLPSDRFFAERPEGSVSTLKIQRTQQEDSAVYLCASSAPGGISNQPQHFGDGTRLSIL.

This chain connects TRBV19 to TRBJ1-2; weak D call: TRBD1 (6 bases). The ends were cut back, 9 bases at V and 6 bases at J, with 11 bases in the middle. CDR1 is LNHDA and CDR2 is SQIVND in the germline V gene (reference sequence). The CDR3 covers 11 residues. CDR3 nucleotides: TGTGCCAGATACAGGGACCATGGCTACACCTTC. Translating gives CARYRDHGYTF.

J is TRBJ2-1 and V is TRBV2; 7 bases match TRBD1. The CDR3 contains 15 residues. J was trimmed by 5 bases and V by 1 base; bases with no gene match: 5. From germline, CDR1 is SNHLY and CDR2 FYNNEI. CDR3 in DNA: TGTGCCAGCAGTGAAGTGACAGGGCCCAACAATGAGCAGTTCTTC. This codes for CASSEVTGPNNEQFF.

This clone was seen more than once but under ten times. The rearrangement joins TRBV19 to TRBJ2-7; D possibly corresponds to TRBD2 (6 bases). Trimming took off 5 bases at V and 3 bases at J, with 14 bases between the two ends. Germline V gives CDR1 LNHDA, CDR2 SQIVND (reference sequence). The CDR3 spans 14 residues. This chain's CDR3 is CASSGGLPSYEQYF. The CDR3 DNA sequence: TGTGCCAGTAGTGGTGGACTACCAAGCTACGAGCAGTACTTC.

The gene calls are TRBV6-4 and TRBJ2-1; 9 bases line up with TRBD2. The J segment lost 0 bases and the V segment lost 4 bases, leaving 4 bases of the junction unmatched. The CDR3 extends over 16 amino acids. The germline V gene encodes CDR1 MRHNA and CDR2 SNTAGT. The CDR3 loop reads CASSVLAGSSYNEQFF. The CDR3 DNA reads as TGTGCCAGCAGTGTCCTAGCGGGGAGCTCCTACAATGAGCAGTTCTTC.